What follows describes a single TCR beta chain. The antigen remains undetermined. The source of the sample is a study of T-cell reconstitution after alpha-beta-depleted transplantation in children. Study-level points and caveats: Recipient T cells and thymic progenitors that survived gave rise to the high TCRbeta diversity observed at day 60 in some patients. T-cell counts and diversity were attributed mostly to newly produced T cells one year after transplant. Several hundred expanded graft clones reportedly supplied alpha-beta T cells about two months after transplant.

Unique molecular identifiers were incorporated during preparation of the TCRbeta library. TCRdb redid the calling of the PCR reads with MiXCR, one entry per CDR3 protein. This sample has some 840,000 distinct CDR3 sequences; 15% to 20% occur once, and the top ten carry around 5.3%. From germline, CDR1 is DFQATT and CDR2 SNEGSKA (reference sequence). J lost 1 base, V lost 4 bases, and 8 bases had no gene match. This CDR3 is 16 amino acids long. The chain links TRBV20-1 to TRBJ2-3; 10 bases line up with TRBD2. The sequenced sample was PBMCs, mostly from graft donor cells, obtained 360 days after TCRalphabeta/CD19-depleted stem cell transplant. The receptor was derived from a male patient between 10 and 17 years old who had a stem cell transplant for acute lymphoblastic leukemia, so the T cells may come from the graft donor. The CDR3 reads CSATSGSGVGTDTQYF. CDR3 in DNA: TGCAGTGCTACTAGCGGGAGCGGAGTAGGCACAGATACGCAGTATTTT.